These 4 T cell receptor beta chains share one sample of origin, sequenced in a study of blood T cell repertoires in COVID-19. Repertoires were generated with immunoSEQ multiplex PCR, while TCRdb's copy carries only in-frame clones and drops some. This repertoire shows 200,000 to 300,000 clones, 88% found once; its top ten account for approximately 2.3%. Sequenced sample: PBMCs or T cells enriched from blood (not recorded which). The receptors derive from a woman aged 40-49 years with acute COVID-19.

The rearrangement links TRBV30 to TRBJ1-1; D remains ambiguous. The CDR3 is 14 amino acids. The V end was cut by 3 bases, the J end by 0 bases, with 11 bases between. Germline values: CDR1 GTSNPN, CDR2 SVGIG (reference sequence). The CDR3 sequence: CAWSVSLLNTEAFF. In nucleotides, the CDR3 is TGTGCCTGGAGCGTTTCACTCTTGAACACTGAAGCTTTCTTT.

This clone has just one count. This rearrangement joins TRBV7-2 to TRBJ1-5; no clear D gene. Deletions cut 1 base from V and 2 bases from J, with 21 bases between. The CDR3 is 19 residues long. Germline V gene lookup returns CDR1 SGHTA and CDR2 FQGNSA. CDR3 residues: CASSLESRGAGGGNQPQHF. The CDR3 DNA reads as TGTGCCAGCAGCTTAGAGTCGCGGGGTGCGGGTGGGGGCAATCAGCCCCAGCATTTT.

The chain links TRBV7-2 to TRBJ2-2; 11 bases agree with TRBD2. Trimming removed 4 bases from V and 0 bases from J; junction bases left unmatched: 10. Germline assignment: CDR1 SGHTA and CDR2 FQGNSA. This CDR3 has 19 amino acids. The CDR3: CASSWGVAGGPTNTGELFF. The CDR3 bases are TGTGCCAGCAGCTGGGGGGTAGCGGGAGGGCCGACGAACACCGGGGAGCTGTTTTTT.

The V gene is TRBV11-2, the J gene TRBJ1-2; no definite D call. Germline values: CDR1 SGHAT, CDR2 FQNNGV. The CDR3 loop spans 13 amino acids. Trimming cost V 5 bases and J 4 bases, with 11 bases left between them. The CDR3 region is CASSLGGPYGYTF. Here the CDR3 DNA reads TGTGCCAGCAGCCTCGGTGGGCCCTATGGCTACACCTTC.